These 18 T cell receptor beta chains were sequenced from one sample in a study of cytomegalovirus exposure and HLA in healthy donors. The PCR was carried out with 60 Vbeta primers and 13 Jbeta primers. Produced via immunoSEQ multiplex PCR; TCRdb's table is partial and in-frame only. The sample holds 120,000 or so clones, around 84% seen once. The sequencing sample was made of PBMCs. The source is a woman in her 40s in good health and CMV-seronegative.

The chain uses TRBV11-2 and TRBJ2-3; D unresolved. V lost 0 bases and J lost 3, with 4 bases in between. The CDR3 consists of 13 residues. Germline V gives CDR1 SGHAT, CDR2 FQNNGV. The CDR3 sequence: CASSLDLTDTQYF. The CDR3 coding sequence is TGTGCCAGCAGCTTAGATCTAACAGATACGCAGTATTTT.

The gene calls are TRBV15 and TRBJ1-5, with D unclear. This CDR3 region has 13 residues. Trimming removed 9 bases at V and 1 base at J, with 10 bases between. Germline CDR1 and CDR2: LNHNV and YYDKDF (reference sequence). The CDR3 spells CATAPRSNQPQHF. The CDR3, as DNA: TGTGCCACGGCCCCTAGGAGCAATCAGCCCCAGCATTTT.

Remarks on this clone: A read error may produce the germline difference seen at one junction end. CDR3 protein: CASSLGAGRIF. DNA for the CDR3: TGTGCCAGCAGCTTGGGGGCAGGGCGGATTTTT. The rearrangement joins TRBV5-5 to TRBJ1-4, with D possibly TRBD1 on 5 matching bases. CDR3 length: 11 amino acids. Germline lookup yields CDR1 SGHKS and CDR2 YYEKEE (reference sequence).

The CDR3 loop reads CASTQPGTGNGYTF. As DNA, the CDR3 is TGTGCCAGCACGCAGCCCGGGACAGGGAATGGCTACACCTTC. The chain is built from TRBV28 and TRBJ1-2, with 9 bases aligning to TRBD1. The CDR3 is 14 amino acids. Germline V lookup: CDR1 MDHEN, CDR2 SYDVKM. Trimming took 7 bases from V and 6 from J; bases not matched to a gene: 9.

This clone was seen more than once but under ten times. The rearrangement uses TRBV23-1 and TRBJ2-2; D call uncertain. TRBV23-1 is labeled an ORF, and its function is uncertain. Trimming pared 0 bases from V and 1 base from J, leaving 12 bases between. CDR3 length equals 17 residues. This CDR3 reads CASSQSRHTKNTGELFF. The CDR3 DNA reads TGCGCCAGCAGTCAATCGAGGCACACGAAGAACACCGGGGAGCTGTTTTTT.

The chain joins TRBV2 to TRBJ1-3, with TRBD1 matching 7 bases. This CDR3 contains 14 residues. Trimming took 6 bases from V and 7 from J; bases not matched to a gene: 9. The germline V gene encodes CDR1 SNHLY and CDR2 FYNNEI. Here the CDR3 reads CASSGQDPGNTIYF. The CDR3 region has the DNA TGTGCCAGCAGCGGACAGGACCCAGGCAACACCATATATTTT.

The V call is TRBV4-1, the J call TRBJ1-1; no definite D call. The V gene's germline CDR1 is MGHRA and CDR2 YSYEKL. Trimming stripped 4 bases from V and 3 bases from J, with 18 bases between. The CDR3 spans 16 residues. As DNA, the CDR3 is TGCGCCAGCAGCCCCGCCGGCGGGCGAGTGGACACTGAAGCTTTCTTT. Its translation: CASSPAGGRVDTEAFF.

The chain recombines TRBV28 with TRBJ2-1; a possible D gene is TRBD1 (6 bases). V was cut by 2 bases and J by 5 bases, with 13 bases left in between. CDR3 size: 15 residues. The V gene's germline CDR1 is MDHEN and CDR2 SYDVKM. The CDR3 DNA reads TGTGCCAGCAGTTTAGTGCAGGGGATTAACAATGAGCAGTTCTTC. It is translated as CASSLVQGINNEQFF.

V is TRBV28 and J is TRBJ1-4, with 8 positions matching TRBD1. V trimming: 5 bases; J trimming: 0 bases; junction bases outside the gene matches: 5. CDR1 MDHEN and CDR2 SYDVKM come from the germline V gene. The CDR3 is 16 residues long. This CDR3 is CASSRTGRATNEKLFF. CDR3 nucleotide sequence: TGTGCCAGCAGTAGGACAGGGAGAGCAACTAATGAAAAACTGTTTTTT.

This clone showed up just once. CDR3: CASSRLAGVYEQYF. The CDR3 DNA reads as TGTGCCAGCAGCCGACTAGCGGGAGTCTACGAGCAGTACTTC. The genes are TRBV27 and TRBJ2-7; TRBD2 matches at 12 bases. The V gene end was trimmed by 6 bases and the J gene end by 3 bases; junction bases not matched to a gene: 3. Germline assignment: CDR1 MNHEY and CDR2 SMNVEV (reference sequence). CDR3 length equals 14 residues.

The J gene is TRBJ2-7, the V gene TRBV9; maybe TRBD1 (5 bases). Germline CDR1 is SGDLS and CDR2 is YYNGEE. The CDR3 runs 14 residues. Trimming took 7 bases from V and 6 from J, leaving 20 bases between them. The CDR3 nucleotides are TGTGCCAGCTCCCCCGCTCCGGGCAGGGCCGAGCAGTACTTC. Amino acid sequence: CASSPAPGRAEQYF.

This rearrangement joins TRBV28 to TRBJ1-1; 7 nucleotides line up with TRBD1. The germline gives CDR1 MDHEN, CDR2 SYDVKM. The CDR3 loop spans 12 amino acids. V lost 2 bases and J lost 11; bases outside the gene matches: 5. CDR3 sequence reads: CASSLTSGGAFF. The CDR3 coding sequence is TGTGCCAGCAGTTTAACCTCAGGGGGTGCTTTCTTT. Full variable domain (outside the CDR3, taken from reference TRBV28 and TRBJ1-1): DVKVTQSSRYLVKRTGEKVFLECVQDMDHENMFWYRQDPGLGLRLIYFSYDVKMKEKGDIPEGYSVSREKKERFSLILESASTNQTSMYLCASSLTSGGAFFGQGTRLTVV.

The V gene is TRBV5-1, the J gene TRBJ2-1; 7 bases are a match to TRBD2. This CDR3 has 14 amino acids. Germline loops: CDR1 SGHRS, CDR2 YFSETQ. The trim removed 8 bases at V and 1 base at J, leaving 6 bases unmatched. In DNA, the CDR3 is TGCGCCAGTGAGCGGGATTCATCCTACAATGAGCAGTTCTTC. It specifies CASERDSSYNEQFF.

The chain links TRBV7-9 to TRBJ1-1, with TRBD1 identical over 7 bases. The V segment lost 5 bases and the J segment 9 bases; nucleotides outside the gene matches: 9. CDR3 length: 13 amino acids. From germline, CDR1 is SEHNR and CDR2 FQNEAQ (reference sequence). The CDR3 DNA is TGTGCCAGCAGCAGCTCTGACAGGGTACAAGCTTTCTTT. This translates into CASSSSDRVQAFF. The full variable domain, its missing parts supplied by reference TRBV7-9 and TRBJ1-1, is DTGVSQNPRHKITKRGQNVTFRCDPISEHNRLYWYRQTLGQGPEFLTYFQNEAQLEKSRLLSDRFSAERPKGSFSTLEIQRTEQGDSAMYLCASSSSDRVQAFFGQGTRLTVV.

The gene calls are TRBV5-1 and TRBJ2-3; a weak D match, TRBD1 (6 bases). The CDR3 length is 16 residues. Germline CDR1 reads SGHRS; CDR2 reads YFSETQ. Trimming took 0 bases from V and 6 from J, leaving 17 bases between them. The CDR3 here is CASSLGPSGQLDTQYF. CDR3 nucleotides: TGCGCCAGCAGCTTGGGACCGTCCGGACAGCTCGATACGCAGTATTTT. Supplemented by reference TRBV5-1 and TRBJ2-3, the full variable domain reads KAGVTQTPRYLIKTRGQQVTLSCSPISGHRSVSWYQQTPGQGLQFLFEYFSETQRNKGNFPGRFSGRQFSNSRSEMNVSTLELGDSALYLCASSLGPSGQLDTQYFGPGTRLTVL.

This clone was recorded only once. This chain joins TRBV6-5 and TRBJ2-1; 13 bases align to TRBD2. The CDR3 is 15 residues long. Trimming at V came to 5 bases and at J to 9 bases, leaving 7 bases not matched to a gene. Per the germline V gene, CDR1 is MNHEY and CDR2 is SVGAGI. CDR3 sequence: CASSVLAGGEGEQFF. CDR3 DNA sequence: TGTGCCAGCAGTGTACTAGCGGGAGGGGAGGGTGAGCAGTTCTTC.

This chain connects TRBV19 to TRBJ2-3; 7 bases agree with TRBD2. Trimming cost V 5 bases and J 8 bases; bases outside gene matches: 16. The CDR3 runs to 16 residues. The germline gives CDR1 LNHDA, CDR2 SQIVND (reference sequence). CDR3 in amino acids: CASSAEGKRWGGTQYF. CDR3 in DNA: TGTGCCAGTAGTGCAGAGGGAAAACGTTGGGGGGGTACGCAGTATTTT.

V gene TRBV7-2 combines with J gene TRBJ1-1; unclear D gene. This CDR3 has 13 amino acids. Germline V gives CDR1 SGHTA, CDR2 FQGNSA. Trimming pared 1 base from V and 5 bases from J, leaving 8 bases between. The CDR3 DNA is TGTGCCAGCAGCTTAGGGGCCGAGACTGAAGCTTTCTTT. Translated, it gives CASSLGAETEAFF.